Presented here are 23 T cell receptor beta chains from one specimen sequenced in a study of esophageal squamous cell carcinoma under preoperative chemotherapy. Indicated time point: after preoperative PTX-NDP chemotherapy. MiXCR, run by TCRdb on the PCR reads, gives a single entry per CDR3 protein. The sample includes about 19,000 distinct CDR3 sequences, about 45% of them seen just once. This sample was obtained from a patient given preoperative chemotherapy. The source of these receptors is a human donor with esophageal squamous cell carcinoma. The donor label of this sample is uncertain.

The V call is TRBV6-5, the J call TRBJ2-5; 10 nucleotides align to TRBD1. With 0 bases clipped from V and 4 bases from J, the junction kept 2 bases outside the gene matches. The CDR3 length is 15 residues. The germline gives CDR1 MNHEY, CDR2 SVGAGI. CDR3 region: CASSYSGTGVETQYF. CDR3 bases: TGTGCCAGCAGTTACTCGGGGACAGGGGTAGAGACCCAGTACTTC.

V gene TRBV7-3 combines with J gene TRBJ2-3, with a tentative D call TRBD2 (5 bases). This CDR3 has 15 residues. V was clipped by 1 base and J by 6 bases, with 14 bases between them. Germline V gene lookup returns CDR1 SGHTA and CDR2 FQGTGA. The CDR3 sequence: CASSLMASSGDTQYF. In nucleotides, the CDR3 is TGTGCCAGCAGCTTAATGGCTAGCTCGGGGGATACGCAGTATTTT.

This chain connects TRBV6-5 to TRBJ2-5; 7 nucleotides align to TRBD1. This CDR3 has 15 amino acids. Germline assignment: CDR1 MNHEY and CDR2 SVGAGI. Trimming cost V 4 bases and J 1 base; bases outside gene matches: 6. The CDR3 nucleotides are TGTGCCAGCAGTTCAAATGGACAGGTCCAAGAGACCCAGTACTTC. This sequence encodes CASSSNGQVQETQYF.

For this clonotype: One junction end does not reproduce the germline sequence, and a read error may be involved. The CDR3 DNA reads TGTGCCGGGGGCGTCGCGGGCGGGGAGATAGATACGCAGTACTTT. This sequence encodes CAGGVAGGEIDTQYF. This chain connects TRBV7-3 to TRBJ2-3; D may match TRBD1 or TRBD2 (6 bases each). The CDR3 runs 15 residues. Germline values: CDR1 SGHTA, CDR2 FQGTGA.

The chain couples TRBV7-2 to TRBJ2-1; 7 bases align to TRBD2. TRBJ2-5 matches the DNA end more closely, so the J call is doubtful. The CDR3 contains 13 residues. From germline, CDR1 is SGHTA and CDR2 FQGNSA. The CDR3 here is CASRGGLGETQYF. The CDR3 bases are TGTGCCAGCAGGGGGGGGTTGGGAGAGACCCAGTACTTC.

DNA of the CDR3: TGTGCCAGCAGCGTCCGACAGGTTTCGAACACTGAAGCTTTCTTT. It is translated as CASSVRQVSNTEAFF. The rearrangement uses TRBV11-3 and TRBJ1-1; tentatively, D is TRBD1 (6 bases). V lost 5 bases and J lost 1, with 14 bases in between. The CDR3 is 15 amino acids. The V gene's germline CDR1 is SGHNT and CDR2 YENEEA.

This clonotype was detected ten times or more. This rearrangement joins TRBV11-3 to TRBJ2-1; 11 bases are shared with TRBD2. The CDR3 runs 17 residues. The V and J ends lost 3 bases and 8 bases, in that order; junction bases with no gene match: 12. In germline, CDR1 is SGHNT, CDR2 YENEEA. The CDR3 DNA reads as TGTGCCAGCAGCTTGGGTAGCGGGAGGGCCAATTTATATGAGCAGTTCTTC. Protein: CASSLGSGRANLYEQFF.

This clonotype was recorded at least ten times. The V gene is TRBV7-8, the J gene TRBJ2-5; 15 bases map to TRBD2. This CDR3 is 16 amino acids long. Germline CDR1 and CDR2: SGHVS and FQNEAQ. The J segment lost 4 bases and the V segment lost 4 bases, leaving 4 bases of the junction unmatched. In DNA, the CDR3 is TGTGCCAGCAGCTGGACTAGCGGGGGGGCCGGAGAGACCCAGTACTTC. This codes for CASSWTSGGAGETQYF.

Comment on this clonotype: At one boundary the junction diverges from the germline segment, which might be a read error. The chain uses TRBV7-3 and TRBJ2-3, with a possible D match to TRBD2 (6 bases). The V gene's germline CDR1 is SGHTA and CDR2 FQGTGA. The CDR3 has 14 residues. The CDR3 spells CASSLPAEGSTQYF. CDR3 DNA sequence: TGTGCCAGCAGCCTCCCCGCGGAGGGCTCCACCCAGTACTTT.

The V gene is TRBV12-3 or TRBV12-4, the J gene TRBJ2-3; the D gene is possibly TRBD2 (5 bases). This CDR3 region has 13 residues. The germline V and J ends were trimmed by 6 bases and 2 bases, with 9 bases remaining between them. The CDR3 here is CASRVSVTDTQYF. CDR3 DNA sequence: TGTGCCAGCAGAGTTAGCGTCACAGATACGCAGTATTTT.

This clonotype came up many times. The rearrangement joins TRBV11-3 to TRBJ2-5, with 8 bases fitting TRBD2. Germline V gene data show CDR1 as SGHNT and CDR2 as YENEEA. CDR3 length: 16 amino acids. V gave up 1 base and J gave up 1 base; unmatched junction bases: 5. This chain's CDR3 is CASSLGIAGIQETQYF. CDR3 bases: TGTGCCAGCAGCTTAGGAATAGCGGGGATCCAAGAGACCCAGTACTTC.

This chain links TRBV7-9 with TRBJ2-5; D may be TRBD1 (5 bases). Matching the DNA end better, TRBJ2-7 makes the J call doubtful. The CDR3 contains 16 residues. Germline V gene data show CDR1 as SEHNR and CDR2 as FQNEAQ (reference sequence). This CDR3 reads CASSTGVSKGSYEQYF. The CDR3 DNA follows: TGTGCCAGCAGCACAGGAGTAAGTAAAGGGTCCTACGAGCAGTACTTC.

This clonotype was picked up a small number of times. The gene calls are TRBV11-3 and TRBJ2-1; 8 nucleotides line up with TRBD1. Germline-derived CDR1 and CDR2 are SGHNT and YENEEA. The trim removed 7 bases at V and 8 bases at J, leaving 13 bases unmatched. This CDR3 is built from 15 residues. This CDR3 reads CASTSGQGSRDEQFF. The CDR3 DNA sequence: TGTGCCAGCACCAGCGGACAGGGCTCACGGGATGAGCAGTTCTTC. Based on the CDR3 plus reference TRBV11-3 and TRBJ2-1, the full variable domain is EAGVVQSPRYKIIEKKQPVAFWCNPISGHNTLYWYLQNLGQGPELLIRYENEEAVDDSQLPKDRFSAERLKGVDSTLKIQPAELGDSAVYLCASTSGQGSRDEQFFGPGTRLTVL.

This clonotype was observed a handful of times. V and J are TRBV12-3 or TRBV12-4 and TRBJ2-3; perhaps TRBD2 as D (5 bases). Trimming cost V 8 bases and J 1 base, with 22 bases left between them. This CDR3 is built from 17 residues. CDR3 DNA sequence: TGTGCCAGCGCGACGTTCTCCTCTAGCTGGCGCACAGATACGCAGTATTTT. Amino acids: CASATFSSSWRTDTQYF.

The chain links TRBV12-3 or TRBV12-4 to TRBJ1-1; 7 nucleotides match TRBD1. Losses at the gene ends were 7 bases for V and 7 bases for J; bases not matched to a gene: 6. The length of the CDR3 is 12 residues. The DNA of the CDR3 is TGTGCCAGCACCCGGACAGGTAATGAAGCTTTCTTT. It encodes CASTRTGNEAFF.

With regard to this clonotype: A much larger clone sits a single nucleotide away, making a read error possible. V is TRBV19 and J is TRBJ2-4; D unclear. The germline V and J ends were trimmed by 1 base and 13 bases, with 14 bases remaining between them. Germline V lookup: CDR1 LNHDA, CDR2 SQIVND (reference sequence). The CDR3 is 13 amino acids. The chain's CDR3 is CASSIVLGDEQYF. The DNA for the CDR3 is TGTGCCAGTAGTATAGTCCTAGGCGATGAGCAGTACTTC.

This clonotype was detected only a few times. The chain carries TRBV5-1 and TRBJ2-3; D might be TRBD1 or TRBD2, each matching 5 bases. V lost 2 bases and J lost 1, with 17 bases in between. Germline lookup yields CDR1 SGHRS and CDR2 YFSETQ. The CDR3 extends over 17 amino acids. This chain's CDR3 is CASSLWGREGGTDTQYF. The CDR3 nucleotides read TGCGCCAGCAGCTTATGGGGCCGGGAAGGGGGCACAGATACGCAGTATTTT. The full variable domain, in which reference TRBV5-1 and TRBJ2-3 provide the parts outside the CDR3, is KAGVTQTPRYLIKTRGQQVTLSCSPISGHRSVSWYQQTPGQGLQFLFEYFSETQRNKGNFPGRFSGRQFSNSRSEMNVSTLELGDSALYLCASSLWGREGGTDTQYFGPGTRLTVL.

This clonotype was recorded many times. The chain uses TRBV28 and TRBJ2-5, with D unresolved. Germline loops: CDR1 MDHEN, CDR2 SYDVKM. V dropped 4 bases and J dropped 0 bases, with 15 bases sitting between them. CDR3 length: 16 residues. DNA of the CDR3: TGTGCCAGCAGTTCCCCCGACACCTCGTACCAAGAGACCCAGTACTTC. This translates into CASSSPDTSYQETQYF.

With respect to this clonotype: Germline is not matched at one junction end, which may reflect a read error. The V call is TRBV7-7, the J call TRBJ2-2; the match to TRBD1 covers 11 bases. The CDR3 sequence is 15 residues long. CDR1 and CDR2 (germline): SSHAT, FNYEAQ (reference sequence). CDR3 nucleotides: TGTGCTAGCAGCTTAGGACAGGGGGCTACCGGGGAGCTGTTTTTT. Translation gives CASSLGQGATGELFF.

This clonotype was recorded at least ten times. The chain uses TRBV12-5 and TRBJ2-3; D remains ambiguous. Trimming stripped 6 bases from V and 14 bases from J, with 9 bases between. The CDR3 totals 9 residues. CDR1 LGHNT and CDR2 FRNRAP come from the germline V gene. CDR3 nucleotide sequence: TGTGCTAGTGGGATGAACCCGTATTTT. Translating gives CASGMNPYF.

This clonotype was seen at least ten times. The gene calls are TRBV7-2 and TRBJ2-1; D is unclear. Germline CDR1 reads SGHTA; CDR2 reads FQGNSA. V lost 1 base to trimming and J lost 3 bases, with 7 bases between them. This CDR3 is built from 14 residues. The CDR3 bases are TGTGCCAGCAGCTTAGATATAGTCTACAATGAGCAGTTCTTC. Amino acid sequence: CASSLDIVYNEQFF.

This sequence joins TRBV7-2 and TRBJ2-6; D is unclear. Germline-derived CDR1 and CDR2 are SGHTA and FQGNSA. The CDR3 totals 8 residues. V lost 2 bases to trimming and J lost 19 bases, with 3 bases between them. The CDR3 sequence: CASSLPTF. CDR3 nucleotide sequence: TGTGCCAGCAGCTTACCAACTTTC. Drawing the rest from reference TRBV7-2 and TRBJ2-6, the complete variable domain is GAGVSQSPSNKVTEKGKDVELRCDPISGHTALYWYRQSLGQGLEFLIYFQGNSAPDKSGLPSDRFSAERTGGSVSTLTIQRTQQEDSAVYLCASSLPTFGAGSRLTVL.

This clonotype was seen repeatedly, ten times or more. This rearrangement joins TRBV5-1 to TRBJ2-3; TRBD1 aligns across 8 bases. Unmatched junction bases numbered 5, after V lost 4 bases and J lost 4 bases. The CDR3 has 14 amino acids. The germline V gene has CDR1 SGHRS and CDR2 YFSETQ. CDR3 loop: CASSKQGDADTQYF. The CDR3 region has the DNA TGCGCCAGCAGCAAACAGGGGGACGCAGATACGCAGTATTTT. Complete variable domain (other parts from reference TRBV5-1 and TRBJ2-3): KAGVTQTPRYLIKTRGQQVTLSCSPISGHRSVSWYQQTPGQGLQFLFEYFSETQRNKGNFPGRFSGRQFSNSRSEMNVSTLELGDSALYLCASSKQGDADTQYFGPGTRLTVL.